The entry that follows covers one T cell receptor (beta chain) sequence. The method was immunoSEQ multiplex PCR; TCRdb's version includes in-frame clones alone and lacks a portion of them. Of around 110,000 clones listed, approximately 81% were seen once; the top ten hold 4% to 5.5%. These data come from a study of blood T cell repertoires in COVID-19. On the study more broadly: From the United States, Italy and Spain came samples of acute and convalescent COVID-19. T cells, B-cell-depleted T cells, or PBMCs supplied cDNA or gDNA.

Germline-derived CDR1 and CDR2 are KGHSH and LQKENI. The ends were cut back, 4 bases at V and 1 base at J, with 10 bases in the middle. The CDR3 covers 14 residues. The origin of this receptor is a human donor in a cohort sampled during active COVID-19. Sequenced material: peripheral blood. The chain carries TRBV18 and TRBJ1-1, with a tentative D call TRBD1 (5 bases). The CDR3 region has the DNA TGTGCCAGCTCACGATTACAGGAGAACACTGAAGCTTTCTTT. Protein product: CASSRLQENTEAFF. Combining the CDR3 with reference TRBV18 and TRBJ1-1 gives the whole variable domain NAGVMQNPRHLVRRRGQEARLRCSPMKGHSHVYWYRQLPEEGLKFMVYLQKENIIDESGMPKERFSAEFPKEGPSILRIQQVVRGDSAAYFCASSRLQENTEAFFGQGTRLTVV.